The T cell receptor beta chain under discussion was sequenced for a study of blood T cells in healthy people across ages. Using a J-beta primer mix together with a sample-barcoded 5' primer, a second PCR was run for about 7 to 12 cycles. MiXCR was run by TCRdb on the 5' RACE reads, yielding one entry per CDR3 protein. The sample contains about 800,000 distinct CDR3 sequences, more than 45% of which appear only once. The CDR3 loop spans 14 amino acids. The germline V gene has CDR1 DFQATT and CDR2 SNEGSKA (reference sequence). Each donor supplied approximately 10 milliliters of peripheral blood. The V call is TRBV20-1, the J call TRBJ2-7, with D maybe TRBD2 (6 bases). The J call may not be correct, given that the DNA end is closer to TRBJ2-5. The sample taken for sequencing was blood. The sequence was collected from a man in his thirties or forties in good health. The DNA of the CDR3 is TGCAGTGCTAGAGATGGCGGGATACGGGAGACCCAGTACTTC. Translating gives CSARDGGIRETQYF.